The T cell receptor (beta chain) under discussion was sequenced for a study of CD8 T cells in ankylosing spondylitis. Notes on the study in general: The clones that were linked to disease were reported to be significantly enriched in matched synovial fluid samples from ankylosing spondylitis patients.

From the 5' RACE reads, TCRdb called clonotypes with MiXCR, one entry per CDR3 protein. The sample records roughly 17,000 distinct CDR3 sequences, approximately 8.4% being singletons. A word on this clonotype: Its specificity is unknown.

Germline assignment: CDR1 SGHDN and CDR2 FVKESK. Trimming left V 6 bases short and J 2 bases short, with 5 bases between. CDR3 length: 11 residues. The sequencing sample was made of blood. The clonotype originates from a male donor with ankylosing spondylitis or in good health (not recorded which). The genes are TRBV14 and TRBJ2-7; D gene unclear. The CDR3 here is CASSRAYEQYF. The CDR3 DNA follows: TGTGCCAGCAGTCGTGCCTACGAGCAGTACTTC. The full variable domain, with the rest looked up from reference TRBV14 and TRBJ2-7, is EAGVTQFPSHSVIEKGQTVTLRCDPISGHDNLYWYRRVMGKEIKFLLHFVKESKQDESGMPNNRFLAERTGGTYSTLKVQPAELEDSGVYFCASSRAYEQYFGPGTRLTVT.